This T cell receptor (beta chain) was recorded in a study of blood T cell repertoires in COVID-19. Germline V CDR1 and CDR2: SGHRS, YFSETQ. Trimming cost V 4 bases and J 2 bases, with 9 bases left between them. There are 13 residues in the CDR3. Some clones are missing from TCRdb's copy, which holds only in-frame ones; the method was immunoSEQ multiplex PCR. The repertoire consists of 150,000 to 200,000 clones, with roughly 77% occurring once and the leading ten covering 6.5% to 7%. The receptor comes from a man in his 70s with active or convalescent COVID-19. Sequenced input: peripheral blood. The gene calls are TRBV5-1 and TRBJ1-2; D remains unclear. CDR3 sequence (DNA): TGCGCCAGCAGCCTAGCCACCAACTATGGCTACACCTTC. Translated, it gives CASSLATNYGYTF. Full variable domain (missing parts from reference TRBV5-1 and TRBJ1-2): KAGVTQTPRYLIKTRGQQVTLSCSPISGHRSVSWYQQTPGQGLQFLFEYFSETQRNKGNFPGRFSGRQFSNSRSEMNVSTLELGDSALYLCASSLATNYGYTFGSGTRLTVV.